These T cell receptor beta chains were read from a single sample in a study of T cell repertoires in cytomegalovirus infection. Using its own MiXCR run on the reads, TCRdb lists one record per CDR3 protein. The sample lists 450,000 to 600,000 distinct CDR3 sequences; 30% to 35% were seen once. Their cognate antigens are unknown. This sample comprised cultured PBMCs, obtained from culture after CMV antigen stimulation. These receptors originate from a human donor in good health (CMV status not recorded). Some clones in this sample may be carry-over from other donors' samples. CDR3s include the opening cysteine and the closing phenylalanine or tryptophan. Fields, in order: V gene, D gene, J gene, clone size, CDR3 DNA, CDR3 protein. D genes are given only for firm matches. The size of a clone is reported for some rows only, either as once, few or many, or as a class for expanded clones.

v_gene: TRBV9; d_gene: NA; j_gene: TRBJ2-2; abundance: NA; CDR3nt: TGTGCCAGCACGGGGGACCCGTATAACACCGGGGAGCTGTTTTTT; CDR3aa: CASTGDPYNTGELFF
v_gene: TRBV6-6; d_gene: TRBD2; j_gene: TRBJ2-5; abundance: NA; CDR3nt: TGTGCCAGCAGTTATGGGAGCGGACTAGCGGAGACCCAGTACTTC; CDR3aa: CASSYGSGLAETQYF
v_gene: TRBV6-1; d_gene: NA; j_gene: TRBJ2-1; abundance: NA; CDR3nt: TGTGCCAGCATATTAGTTCCGGGAGTCCCCAATGAGCAGTTCTTC; CDR3aa: CASILVPGVPNEQFF
v_gene: TRBV7-9; d_gene: NA; j_gene: TRBJ1-2; abundance: few; CDR3nt: TGTGCCAGCAGCTTATGGGAGGGGACCGACGGCTACACCTTC; CDR3aa: CASSLWEGTDGYTF
v_gene: TRBV28; d_gene: TRBD1; j_gene: TRBJ2-5; abundance: NA; CDR3nt: TGTGCCAGCAGTTTATGGGTTGGTGGGACAGGGACGTACCAAGAGACCCAGTACTTC; CDR3aa: CASSLWVGGTGTYQETQYF
v_gene: TRBV7-9; d_gene: TRBD2; j_gene: TRBJ2-1; abundance: few; CDR3nt: TGTGCCAGCAGCTTAGTGACTAGCGGATATCAGTTCTTC; CDR3aa: CASSLVTSGYQFF
v_gene: TRBV19; d_gene: NA; j_gene: TRBJ2-2; abundance: NA; CDR3nt: TGTGCCAGTACCATGCGGGCCCTAACTAGGAGAACTGGGGAGCTGTTTTTT; CDR3aa: CASTMRALTRRTGELFF
v_gene: TRBV7-9; d_gene: TRBD2; j_gene: TRBJ2-1; abundance: many; CDR3nt: TGTGCCAGCAGCTGGTGGACTAGCGGGAATTTTGAGCAGTTCTTC; CDR3aa: CASSWWTSGNFEQFF
v_gene: TRBV28; d_gene: NA; j_gene: TRBJ2-3; abundance: NA; CDR3nt: TGTGCCAGCAGTTTGGGGGCGGGAGTGGTGTGGGATACGCAGTATTTT; CDR3aa: CASSLGAGVVWDTQYF
v_gene: TRBV5-6; d_gene: NA; j_gene: TRBJ1-3; abundance: few; CDR3nt: TGTGCCAGCATGCAAACCGGATCCCTCTCTGGAAACACCATATATTTT; CDR3aa: CASMQTGSLSGNTIYF